This TCR beta chain is drawn from a study of early T cells in non-severe SARS-CoV-2 infection. TCRdb processed the 5' RACE reads anew with MiXCR; each CDR3 protein has one entry. Of tens of thousands of distinct CDR3 sequences listed, 12% are singletons. V lost 7 bases and J lost 2; bases outside the gene matches: 6. Germline V gene sequence: CDR1 MNHNY, CDR2 SVGAGI (reference sequence). This CDR3 is 14 amino acids long. The specimen sequenced was whole blood. The origin of this receptor is an adult who was a healthcare worker with PCR-confirmed SARS-CoV-2 infection or an uninfected control (not recorded which). The chain combines TRBV6-6 with TRBJ2-7, with 9 bases identical to TRBD1. The CDR3 spells CASTPRDRAYEQYF. DNA for the CDR3: TGTGCCAGCACCCCGCGGGACAGGGCCTACGAGCAGTACTTC.